This T cell receptor beta chain was recovered during a study of T cells of healthy individuals. This clonotype was recorded at least ten times. TCRdb recomputed calls from the 5' RACE reads with MiXCR, one row per CDR3 protein. The table includes about 82,000 distinct CDR3 sequences, roughly 5% detected once. V dropped 5 bases and J dropped 2 bases, with 13 bases sitting between them. The CDR3 runs 14 residues. In germline, CDR1 is MDHEN, CDR2 SYDVKM. The clonotype comes from a female donor in good health. The chain uses TRBV28 and TRBJ2-7; D is unresolved. DNA of the CDR3: TGTGCCAGCAGTCCCTCACCGTACACCTACGAGCAGTACTTC. As protein: CASSPSPYTYEQYF. The full variable domain, with the rest looked up from reference TRBV28 and TRBJ2-7, is DVKVTQSSRYLVKRTGEKVFLECVQDMDHENMFWYRQDPGLGLRLIYFSYDVKMKEKGDIPEGYSVSREKKERFSLILESASTNQTSMYLCASSPSPYTYEQYFGPGTRLTVT.